The present T cell receptor (beta chain) was sequenced within a study of Ad26.COV2.S vaccination and SARS-CoV-2 variants. Study context: Ad26.COV2.S, an intramuscular injection, was given once or twice 56 days apart.

In its sample, this clone was seen a few times. V lost 3 bases, J lost 5 bases, and 10 bases stayed unmatched. This CDR3 is 17 amino acids long. Germline CDR1 reads LNHDA; CDR2 reads SQIVND (reference sequence). Noted treatment: around 19 received Ad26.COV2.S at low or high dose, single or two shots; a few received placebo; per-sample allocation not given. Sample collection was performed on day 63 after the first vaccine or placebo injection. The table came from immunoSEQ multiplex PCR; TCRdb's copy has only in-frame clones and leaves some out. The data show 300,000 to 450,000 clones, around 83% seen once.

Specimen: peripheral blood, collected in a trial of Ad26.COV2.S vaccine versus placebo. The sequence was collected from a person between 18 and 60 years old who received the Ad26.COV2.S COVID-19 vaccine or a placebo. The rearrangement uses TRBV19 and TRBJ2-1; TRBD2 aligns across 10 bases. The CDR3 sequence: CASSIEGSGGIDNEQFF. The CDR3 region has the DNA TGTGCCAGTAGTATTGAGGGTAGCGGGGGGATAGACAATGAGCAGTTCTTC.